This paragraph covers one TCR beta chain sequence. The antigen remains unidentified. Specified treatment: roughly ten-day PBMC culture with coronavirus spike peptide pools or control peptides (ViraFEST assay). This entry belongs to a study of vaccination and CD4 T cells after COVID-19. CDR3 length: 14 amino acids. CDR1 is SGHRS, CDR2 YFSETQ, per germline. Trimming removed 0 bases at V and 7 bases at J, with 8 bases between. Cultured CD4+ T cell DNA was sequenced using the Oncomine TCR Beta short-read assay. From CD4+ T cells that had been cultured, genomic DNA was extracted. From the PCR reads, TCRdb called clonotypes with MiXCR, one entry per CDR3 protein. The data hold some 20,000 distinct CDR3 sequences, with just under 45% observed a single time.

The source of this sequence is a human donor who had recovered from COVID-19. The chain is built from TRBV5-1 and TRBJ1-6; unclear D gene. The sample was CD4+ T cells from blood, cultured in vitro. The CDR3 sequence: CASSLEGWNSPLHF. CDR3 nucleotide sequence: TGCGCCAGCAGCTTGGAGGGTTGGAATTCACCCCTCCACTTT.